The entry that follows covers one TCR beta chain sequence. Participants came from roughly 24 US areas, aged about 18 to 90 years. The data were obtained in a study of blood T cell repertoires in COVID-19. The data were produced by immunoSEQ multiplex PCR, yet TCRdb's version contains in-frame clones alone and is incomplete. The data contain approximately 280,000 clones, roughly 87% of them singletons. The receptor was derived from a woman in her 40s who had recovered from COVID-19. Sequences were obtained from PBMCs or T cells enriched from blood (not recorded which).

CDR3 residues: CASSERLAGGTSPDTQYF. DNA for the CDR3: TGTGCCAGCAGTGAGAGACTAGCGGGAGGCACTAGCCCAGATACGCAGTATTTT. The chain uses TRBV2 and TRBJ2-3; 13 bases are shared with TRBD2. Germline CDR1 and CDR2: SNHLY and FYNNEI. The CDR3 totals 18 residues. The V segment lost 3 bases and the J segment 4 bases; nucleotides outside the gene matches: 10.